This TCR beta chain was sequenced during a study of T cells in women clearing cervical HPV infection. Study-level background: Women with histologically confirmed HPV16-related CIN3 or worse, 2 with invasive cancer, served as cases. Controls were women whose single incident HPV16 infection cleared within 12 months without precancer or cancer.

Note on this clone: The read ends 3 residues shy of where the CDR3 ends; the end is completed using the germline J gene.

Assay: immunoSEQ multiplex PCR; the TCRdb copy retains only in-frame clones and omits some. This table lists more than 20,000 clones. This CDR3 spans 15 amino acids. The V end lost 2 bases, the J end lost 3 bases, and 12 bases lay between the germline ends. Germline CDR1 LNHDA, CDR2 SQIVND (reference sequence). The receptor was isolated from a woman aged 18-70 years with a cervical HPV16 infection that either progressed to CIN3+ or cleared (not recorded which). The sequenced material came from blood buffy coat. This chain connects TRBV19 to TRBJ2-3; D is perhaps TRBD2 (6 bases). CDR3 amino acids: CASSILGGRTDTQYF. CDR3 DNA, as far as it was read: TGTGCCAGTAGTATACTTGGGGGGAGGACAGATACG.